This is a list of T cell receptor beta chains from one sample in a study of identical twins. TCRdb analysed the 5' RACE reads with MiXCR anew, one entry per CDR3 protein. The sample has about 920,000 distinct CDR3 sequences; approximately 13% are singletons. These same records also appear under a second study, on yellow fever vaccine responses in identical twins.

Sequenced: PBMCs. These receptors were taken from a woman aged 18-29 years in good health. Both conserved end residues are part of each CDR3. The D gene is left open where the match is weak. Clone size is shown for a subset of rows, as once, few, many or a class of expanded clone.

V gene	J gene	CDR3 length	D gene	clone size	CDR3 DNA	CDR3 protein
TRBV2	TRBJ1-6	15	.	few	TGTGCCACCGGGCAGGAGAGCTCCTATAATTCACCCCTCCACTTT	CATGQESSYNSPLHF
TRBV24-1	TRBJ2-5	15	TRBD1	many	TGTGCCACCAGTGATCCAGGGGGCCTCCAAGAGACCCAGTACTTC	CATSDPGGLQETQYF
TRBV10-2	TRBJ2-7	16	.	few	TGCGCCAGCAGTGAGTCGGCGACAGGTTTCCTCTACGAGCAGTACTTC	CASSESATGFLYEQYF
TRBV7-9	TRBJ2-7	15	TRBD1	few	TGTGCCAGCAGCTTAGGGGACAGGGGAAGATACGAGCAGTACTTC	CASSLGDRGRYEQYF
TRBV7-2	TRBJ2-1	17	.	.	TGTGCCAGCAGGTCAGGAAAAACAGGGTTCGCCTACAATGAGCAGTTCTTC	CASRSGKTGFAYNEQFF
TRBV15	TRBJ2-5	13	.	.	TGTGCCACCAGCAGAGTGGCCCAAGAGACCCAGTACTTC	CATSRVAQETQYF
TRBV27	TRBJ1-1	14	TRBD1	many	TGTGCCAGCAGGCGGACAGGGTCGAACACTGAAGCTTTCTTT	CASRRTGSNTEAFF
TRBV6-1	TRBJ2-2	14	.	.	TGTGCCAGCAGAAAATATCCGGGCACCGGGGAGCTGTTTTTT	CASRKYPGTGELFF
TRBV6-1	TRBJ1-1	14	TRBD1	.	TGTGCCAGCAGGTCACAGGGGAGGAACACTGAAGCTTTCTTT	CASRSQGRNTEAFF
TRBV10-3	TRBJ1-1	15	.	few	TGTGCCATCAGTGAGTTCGATGGAACGAACACTGAAGCTTTCTTT	CAISEFDGTNTEAFF
TRBV5-1	TRBJ2-1	16	TRBD1	.	TGCGCCAGCAGCTTGTGGGGGACAGGTATTAACAATGAGCAGTTCTTC	CASSLWGTGINNEQFF
TRBV7-9	TRBJ1-2	16	TRBD1	.	TGTGCCAGCAGCTTAGTAGTTGGGACAGTTAACTATGGCTACACCTTC	CASSLVVGTVNYGYTF
TRBV4-2	TRBJ2-7	15	TRBD2	.	TGTGCCAGCAGCCAAGCCGGGACTAGGGTCCACGAGCAGTACTTC	CASSQAGTRVHEQYF
TRBV20-1	TRBJ1-1	13	.	.	TGCAGTGCTAGTGTCCAGGTCCCTGCTGAAGCTTTCTTT	CSASVQVPAEAFF
TRBV28	TRBJ1-2	15	TRBD1	many	TGTGCCAGCAGTTCACCCGCCGGGACAGGAGAGGGCTACACCTTC	CASSSPAGTGEGYTF
TRBV10-3	TRBJ2-1	13	.	.	TGTGCCATCCGGGACTCGACCGGGGATGAGCAGTTCTTC	CAIRDSTGDEQFF
TRBV29-1	TRBJ2-7	12	.	.	TGCAGCGTTGAAGAAGCAGGGTCCGAGCAGTACTTC	CSVEEAGSEQYF
TRBV9	TRBJ1-2	14	TRBD1	few	TGTGCCAGCAGCCCCGGGACAGGGGATATGGGCTACACCTTC	CASSPGTGDMGYTF
TRBV5-4	TRBJ2-5	15	.	.	TGTGCCAGCAGCATCTCGGCAAAACCTCAAGAGACCCAGTACTTC	CASSISAKPQETQYF
TRBV29-1	TRBJ2-1	15	.	.	TGCAGCGTGCGCTCCGGGGACCTGTACGTCAATGAGCAGTTCTTC	CSVRSGDLYVNEQFF
TRBV20-1	TRBJ2-1	18	.	.	TGCAGGGCTAGAGATCCGGGACTCCACCTCATCTCCTACAATGAGCAGTTCTTC	CRARDPGLHLISYNEQFF
TRBV4-1	TRBJ2-3	20	TRBD2	.	TGCGCCAGCAGCCTTGAAGGTGGGCTAGCGGGACTTGTATCCACAGATACGCAGTATTTT	CASSLEGGLAGLVSTDTQYF
TRBV6-1	TRBJ1-3	15	.	few	TGTGCCAGCAGGAAAGACAGGCTCTCTGGAAACACCATATATTTT	CASRKDRLSGNTIYF
TRBV27	TRBJ2-7	20	TRBD1	few	TGTGCCAGCGGAGTCTCGGGGACAGGGGTACTAGCGGAGTTATCCTACGAGCAGTACTTC	CASGVSGTGVLAELSYEQYF